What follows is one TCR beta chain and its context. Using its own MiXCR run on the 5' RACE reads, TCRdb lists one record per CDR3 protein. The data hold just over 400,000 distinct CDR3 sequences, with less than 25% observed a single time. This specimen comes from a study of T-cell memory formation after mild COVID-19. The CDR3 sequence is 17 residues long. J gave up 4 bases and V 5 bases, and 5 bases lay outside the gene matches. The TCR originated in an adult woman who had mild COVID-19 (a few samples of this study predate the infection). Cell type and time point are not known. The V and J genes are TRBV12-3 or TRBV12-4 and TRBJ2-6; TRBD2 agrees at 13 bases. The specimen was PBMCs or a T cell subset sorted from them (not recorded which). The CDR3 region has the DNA TGTGCCAGCAGTGTGGGACTAGCGGGGACCGGGGCCAACGTCCTGACTTTC. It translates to CASSVGLAGTGANVLTF.